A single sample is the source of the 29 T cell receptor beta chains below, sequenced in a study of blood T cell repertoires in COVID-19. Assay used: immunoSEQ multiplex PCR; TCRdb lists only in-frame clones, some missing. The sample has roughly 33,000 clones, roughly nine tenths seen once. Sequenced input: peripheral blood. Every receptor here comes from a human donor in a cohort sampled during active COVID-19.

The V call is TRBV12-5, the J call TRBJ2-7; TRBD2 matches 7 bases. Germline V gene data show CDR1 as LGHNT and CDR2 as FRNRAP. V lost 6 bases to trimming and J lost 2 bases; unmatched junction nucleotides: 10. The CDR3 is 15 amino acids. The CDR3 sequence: CASGSTTSVPYEQYF. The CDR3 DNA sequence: TGTGCTAGTGGAAGCACAACTAGCGTTCCCTACGAGCAGTACTTC.

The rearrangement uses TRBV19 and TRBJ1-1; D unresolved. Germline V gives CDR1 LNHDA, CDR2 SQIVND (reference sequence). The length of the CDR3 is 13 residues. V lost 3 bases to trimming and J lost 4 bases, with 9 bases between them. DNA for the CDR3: TGTGCCAGTAGTATTACGGTGGTCACTGAAGCTTTCTTT. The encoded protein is CASSITVVTEAFF.

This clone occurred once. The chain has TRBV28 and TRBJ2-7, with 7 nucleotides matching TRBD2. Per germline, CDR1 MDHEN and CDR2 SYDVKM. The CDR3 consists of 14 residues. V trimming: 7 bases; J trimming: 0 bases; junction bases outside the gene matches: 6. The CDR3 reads CASNTGTNSYEQYF. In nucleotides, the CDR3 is TGTGCCAGCAATACCGGGACTAACTCCTACGAGCAGTACTTC.

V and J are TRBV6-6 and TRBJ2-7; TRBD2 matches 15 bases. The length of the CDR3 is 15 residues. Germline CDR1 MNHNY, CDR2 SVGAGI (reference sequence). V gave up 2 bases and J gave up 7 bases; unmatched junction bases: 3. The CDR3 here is CASSYAGLAGGEQYF. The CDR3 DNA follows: TGTGCCAGCAGTTACGCGGGACTAGCGGGGGGTGAGCAGTACTTC.

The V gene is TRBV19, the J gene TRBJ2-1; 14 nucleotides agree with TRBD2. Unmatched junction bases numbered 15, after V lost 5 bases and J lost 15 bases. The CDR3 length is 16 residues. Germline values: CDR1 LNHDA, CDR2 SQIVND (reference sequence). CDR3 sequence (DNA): TGTGCCAGTAGTCCCGGACTAGCGGGAGGACCTACAAAGCGGTTCTTC. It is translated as CASSPGLAGGPTKRFF.

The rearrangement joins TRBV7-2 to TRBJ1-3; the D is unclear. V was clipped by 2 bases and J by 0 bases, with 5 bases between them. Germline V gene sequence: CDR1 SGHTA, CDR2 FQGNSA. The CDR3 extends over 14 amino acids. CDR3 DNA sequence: TGTGCCAGCAGCTTATCTGTCTCTGGAAACACCATATATTTT. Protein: CASSLSVSGNTIYF. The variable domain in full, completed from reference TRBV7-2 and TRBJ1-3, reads GAGVSQSPSNKVTEKGKDVELRCDPISGHTALYWYRQSLGQGLEFLIYFQGNSAPDKSGLPSDRFSAERTGGSVSTLTIQRTQQEDSAVYLCASSLSVSGNTIYFGEGSWLTVV.

CDR3 protein: CAGATGDAKNIQYF. DNA of the CDR3: TGTGCCGGGGCCACAGGGGACGCCAAAAACATTCAGTACTTC. The chain couples TRBV7-9 to TRBJ2-4; 7 nucleotides agree with TRBD1. The CDR3 extends over 14 amino acids. CDR1 is SEHNR and CDR2 is FQNEAQ in the germline V gene (reference sequence). The J segment lost 1 base and the V segment lost 11 bases, leaving 8 bases of the junction unmatched.

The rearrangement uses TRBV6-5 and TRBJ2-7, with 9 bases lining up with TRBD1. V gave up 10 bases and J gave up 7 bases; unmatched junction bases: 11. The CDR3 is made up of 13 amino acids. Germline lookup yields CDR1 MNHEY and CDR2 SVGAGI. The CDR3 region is CATETGGIGEQYF. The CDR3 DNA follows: TGTGCCACTGAGACAGGGGGGATTGGGGAGCAGTACTTC.

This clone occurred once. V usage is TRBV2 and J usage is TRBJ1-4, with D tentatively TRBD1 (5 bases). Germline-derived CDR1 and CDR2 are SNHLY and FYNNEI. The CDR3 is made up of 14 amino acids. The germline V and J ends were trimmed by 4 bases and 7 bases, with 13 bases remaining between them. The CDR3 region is CASSAQGRSEKLFF. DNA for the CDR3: TGTGCCAGCAGTGCCCAGGGTAGAAGTGAAAAACTGTTTTTT.

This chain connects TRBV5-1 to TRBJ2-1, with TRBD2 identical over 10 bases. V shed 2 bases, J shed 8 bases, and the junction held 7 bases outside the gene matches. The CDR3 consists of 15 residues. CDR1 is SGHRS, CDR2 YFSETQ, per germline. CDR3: CASSFQGLAGDEQFF. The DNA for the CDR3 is TGCGCCAGCAGCTTTCAAGGGCTAGCGGGAGATGAGCAGTTCTTC.

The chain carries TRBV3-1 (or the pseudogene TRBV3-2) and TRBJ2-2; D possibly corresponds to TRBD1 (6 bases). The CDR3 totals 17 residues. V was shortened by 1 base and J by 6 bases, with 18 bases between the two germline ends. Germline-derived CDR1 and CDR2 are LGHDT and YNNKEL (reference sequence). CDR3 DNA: TGTGCCAGCAGCCAAGTTATACCAGACAGGATCTCCGGGGAGCTGTTTTTT. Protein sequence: CASSQVIPDRISGELFF.

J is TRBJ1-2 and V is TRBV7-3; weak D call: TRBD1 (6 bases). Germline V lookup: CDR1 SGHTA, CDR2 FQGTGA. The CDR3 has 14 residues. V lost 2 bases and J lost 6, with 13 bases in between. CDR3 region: CASSLGTGSHGYTF. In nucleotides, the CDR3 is TGTGCCAGCAGCTTAGGTACAGGGTCCCATGGCTACACCTTC.

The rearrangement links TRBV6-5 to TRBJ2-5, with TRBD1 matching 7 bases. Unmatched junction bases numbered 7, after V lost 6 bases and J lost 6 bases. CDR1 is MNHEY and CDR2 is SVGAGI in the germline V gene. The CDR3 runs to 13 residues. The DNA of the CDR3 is TGTGCCAGCAGCCAGACAGGGTCCCAGACCCAGTACTTC. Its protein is CASSQTGSQTQYF.

CDR3 sequence (DNA): TGTGCCAGCAGCACAACCGGGACTAGCAAAAATGAGCAGTTCTTC. It codes for CASSTTGTSKNEQFF. This rearrangement joins TRBV7-2 to TRBJ2-1; TRBD2 aligns across 9 bases. Germline CDR1 SGHTA, CDR2 FQGNSA. Trimming removed 5 bases from V and 7 bases from J; junction bases left unmatched: 9. The CDR3 sequence is 15 residues long.

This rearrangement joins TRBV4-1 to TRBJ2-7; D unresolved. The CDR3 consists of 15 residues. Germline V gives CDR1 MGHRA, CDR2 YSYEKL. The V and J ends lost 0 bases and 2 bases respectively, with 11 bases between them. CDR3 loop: CASSQDPGRPYEQYF. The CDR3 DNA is TGCGCCAGCAGCCAAGATCCAGGTCGACCCTACGAGCAGTACTTC.

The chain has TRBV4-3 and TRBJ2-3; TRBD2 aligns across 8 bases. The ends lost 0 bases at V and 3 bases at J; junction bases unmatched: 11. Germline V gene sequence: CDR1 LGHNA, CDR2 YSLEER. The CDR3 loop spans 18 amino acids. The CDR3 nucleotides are TGCGCCAGCAGCCAAGAGGCAGAGCGGGAGAGGAATACAGATACGCAGTATTTT. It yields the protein CASSQEAERERNTDTQYF.

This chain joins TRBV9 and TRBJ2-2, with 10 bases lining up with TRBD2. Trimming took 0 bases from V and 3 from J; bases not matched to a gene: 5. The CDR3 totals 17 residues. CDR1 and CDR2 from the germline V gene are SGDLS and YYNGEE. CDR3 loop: CASSVGIAGGYTGELFF. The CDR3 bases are TGTGCCAGCAGCGTAGGGATAGCGGGAGGATACACCGGGGAGCTGTTTTTT.

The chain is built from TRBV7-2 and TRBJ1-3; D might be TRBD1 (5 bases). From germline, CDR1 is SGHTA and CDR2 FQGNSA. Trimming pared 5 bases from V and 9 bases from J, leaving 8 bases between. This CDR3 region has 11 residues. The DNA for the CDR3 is TGTGCCAGCAGCCCGGGGGGCACCATATATTTT. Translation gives CASSPGGTIYF.

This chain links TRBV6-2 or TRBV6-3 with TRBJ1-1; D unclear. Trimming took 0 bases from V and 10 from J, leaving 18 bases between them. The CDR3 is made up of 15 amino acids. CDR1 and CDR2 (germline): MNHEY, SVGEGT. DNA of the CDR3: TGTGCCAGCAGTTACTCGATGTGGAGGCCCTTGGGAGCTTTCTTT. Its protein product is CASSYSMWRPLGAFF.

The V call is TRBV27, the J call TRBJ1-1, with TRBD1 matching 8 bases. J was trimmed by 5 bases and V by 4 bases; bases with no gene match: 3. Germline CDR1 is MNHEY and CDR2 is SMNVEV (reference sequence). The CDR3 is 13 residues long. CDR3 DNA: TGTGCCAGCAGTTCCAGGGGGCATACTGAAGCTTTCTTT. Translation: CASSSRGHTEAFF.

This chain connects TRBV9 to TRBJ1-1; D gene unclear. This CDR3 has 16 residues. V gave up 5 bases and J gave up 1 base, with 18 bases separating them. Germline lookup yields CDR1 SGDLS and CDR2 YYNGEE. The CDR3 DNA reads TGTGCCAGCAGTCCAGGAATAGGAATAGGGAACACTGAAGCTTTCTTT. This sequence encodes CASSPGIGIGNTEAFF.

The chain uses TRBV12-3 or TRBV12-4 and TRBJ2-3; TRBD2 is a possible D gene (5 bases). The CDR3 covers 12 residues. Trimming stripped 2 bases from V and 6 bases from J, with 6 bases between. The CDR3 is CASSLRRDTQYF. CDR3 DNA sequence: TGTGCCAGCAGTTTACGGAGGGATACGCAGTATTTT.

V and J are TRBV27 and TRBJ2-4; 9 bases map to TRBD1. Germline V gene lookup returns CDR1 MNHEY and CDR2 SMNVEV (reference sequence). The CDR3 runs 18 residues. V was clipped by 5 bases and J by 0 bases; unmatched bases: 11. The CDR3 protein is CASSPYRDRVLAKNIQYF. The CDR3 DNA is TGTGCCAGCAGTCCCTACCGGGACAGGGTTTTAGCCAAAAACATTCAGTACTTC.

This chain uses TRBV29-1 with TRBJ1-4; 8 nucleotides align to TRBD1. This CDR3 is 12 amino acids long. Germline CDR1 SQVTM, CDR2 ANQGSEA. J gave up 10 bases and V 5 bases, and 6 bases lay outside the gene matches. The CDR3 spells CSVKDRARKLFF. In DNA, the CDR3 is TGCAGCGTTAAGGACAGGGCGAGAAAACTGTTTTTT. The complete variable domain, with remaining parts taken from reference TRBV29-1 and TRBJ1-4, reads SAVISQKPSRDICQRGTSLTIQCQVDSQVTMMFWYRQQPGQSLTLIATANQGSEATYESGFVIDKFPISRPNLTFSTLTVSNMSPEDSSIYLCSVKDRARKLFFGSGTQLSVL.

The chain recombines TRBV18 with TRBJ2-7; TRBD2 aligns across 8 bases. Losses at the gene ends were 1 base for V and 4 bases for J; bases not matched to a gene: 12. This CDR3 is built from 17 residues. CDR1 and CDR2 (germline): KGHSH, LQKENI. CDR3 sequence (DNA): TGTGCCAGCTCACCACTGCTGACTGGCGGGAGGACATACGAGCAGTACTTC. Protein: CASSPLLTGGRTYEQYF.

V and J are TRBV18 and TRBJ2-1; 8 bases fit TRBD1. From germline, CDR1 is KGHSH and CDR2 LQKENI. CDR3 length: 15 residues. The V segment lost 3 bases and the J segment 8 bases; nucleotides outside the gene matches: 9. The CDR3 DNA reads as TGTGCCAGCTCACCTGGACAGGGAGGTTTTGATGAGCAGTTCTTC. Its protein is CASSPGQGGFDEQFF.

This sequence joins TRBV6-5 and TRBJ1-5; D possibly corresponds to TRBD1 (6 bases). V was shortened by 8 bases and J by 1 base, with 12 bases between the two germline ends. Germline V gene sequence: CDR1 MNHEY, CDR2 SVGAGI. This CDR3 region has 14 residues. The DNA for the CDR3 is TGTGCCAGCGCCGAAGGGGGAAGCAATCAGCCCCAGCATTTT. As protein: CASAEGGSNQPQHF.

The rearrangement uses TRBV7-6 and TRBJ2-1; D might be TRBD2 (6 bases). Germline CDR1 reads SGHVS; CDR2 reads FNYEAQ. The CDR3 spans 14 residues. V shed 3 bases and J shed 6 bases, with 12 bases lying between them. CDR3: CASSFDGGGNEQFF. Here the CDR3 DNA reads TGTGCCAGCAGCTTTGACGGGGGTGGCAATGAGCAGTTCTTC. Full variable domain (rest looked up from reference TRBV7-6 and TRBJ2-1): GAGVSQSPRYKVTKRGQDVALRCDPISGHVSLYWYRQALGQGPEFLTYFNYEAQQDKSGLPNDRFSAERPEGSISTLTIQRTEQRDSAMYRCASSFDGGGNEQFFGPGTRLTVL.

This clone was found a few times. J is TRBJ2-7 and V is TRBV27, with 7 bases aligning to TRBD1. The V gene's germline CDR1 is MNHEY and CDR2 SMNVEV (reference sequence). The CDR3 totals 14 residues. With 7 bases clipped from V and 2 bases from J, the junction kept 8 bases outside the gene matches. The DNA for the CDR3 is TGTGCCAGCACTGAGACAGGGCCCCCCTACGAGCAGTACTTC. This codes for CASTETGPPYEQYF.